This TCR beta chain was recovered during a study of shared clonotypes between healthy human individuals. Study at large: Used for every donor were three CD4 naive, three CD4 memory, two CD8 naive and one CD8 memory plate.

TCRdb keeps only in-frame clones here, not all; method: immunoSEQ multiplex PCR. The sample carries over 2 million clones, 85% to 95% recorded once. The CDR3 covers 18 residues. V was trimmed by 3 bases and J by 4 bases, leaving 25 bases between them. CDR1 SGHAT and CDR2 FQNNGV come from the germline V gene. Free of recent acute infections or vaccinations, the donors were healthy HIV-negative adults. The sequence was obtained from a young man in good health. The sequenced sample consisted of naive CD4+ T cells sorted from blood. Subset specified: CD45RA+ positively selected. The chain employs TRBV11-2 and TRBJ2-7; D is perhaps TRBD2 (5 bases). Here the CDR3 DNA reads TGTGCCAGCAGCTTTCAGTGGCTTTTAGGACCATCGGGATACGAGCAGTACTTC. Translation gives CASSFQWLLGPSGYEQYF.